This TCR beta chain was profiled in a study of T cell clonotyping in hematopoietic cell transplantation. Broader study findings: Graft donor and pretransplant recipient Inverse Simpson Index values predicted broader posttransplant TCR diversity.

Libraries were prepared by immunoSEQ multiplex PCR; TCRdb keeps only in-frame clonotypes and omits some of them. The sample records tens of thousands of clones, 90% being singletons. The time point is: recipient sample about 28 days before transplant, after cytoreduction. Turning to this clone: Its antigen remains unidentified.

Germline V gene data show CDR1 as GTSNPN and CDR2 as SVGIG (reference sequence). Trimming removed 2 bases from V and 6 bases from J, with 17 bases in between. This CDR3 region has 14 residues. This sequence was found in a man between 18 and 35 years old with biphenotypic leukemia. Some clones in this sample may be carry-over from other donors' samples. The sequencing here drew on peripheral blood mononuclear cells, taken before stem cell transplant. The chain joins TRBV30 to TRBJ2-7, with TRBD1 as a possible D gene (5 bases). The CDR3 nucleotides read TGTGCCTGGAGTAGGGGCAGGGTTGCAGGCGAGCAGTACTTC. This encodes CAWSRGRVAGEQYF.